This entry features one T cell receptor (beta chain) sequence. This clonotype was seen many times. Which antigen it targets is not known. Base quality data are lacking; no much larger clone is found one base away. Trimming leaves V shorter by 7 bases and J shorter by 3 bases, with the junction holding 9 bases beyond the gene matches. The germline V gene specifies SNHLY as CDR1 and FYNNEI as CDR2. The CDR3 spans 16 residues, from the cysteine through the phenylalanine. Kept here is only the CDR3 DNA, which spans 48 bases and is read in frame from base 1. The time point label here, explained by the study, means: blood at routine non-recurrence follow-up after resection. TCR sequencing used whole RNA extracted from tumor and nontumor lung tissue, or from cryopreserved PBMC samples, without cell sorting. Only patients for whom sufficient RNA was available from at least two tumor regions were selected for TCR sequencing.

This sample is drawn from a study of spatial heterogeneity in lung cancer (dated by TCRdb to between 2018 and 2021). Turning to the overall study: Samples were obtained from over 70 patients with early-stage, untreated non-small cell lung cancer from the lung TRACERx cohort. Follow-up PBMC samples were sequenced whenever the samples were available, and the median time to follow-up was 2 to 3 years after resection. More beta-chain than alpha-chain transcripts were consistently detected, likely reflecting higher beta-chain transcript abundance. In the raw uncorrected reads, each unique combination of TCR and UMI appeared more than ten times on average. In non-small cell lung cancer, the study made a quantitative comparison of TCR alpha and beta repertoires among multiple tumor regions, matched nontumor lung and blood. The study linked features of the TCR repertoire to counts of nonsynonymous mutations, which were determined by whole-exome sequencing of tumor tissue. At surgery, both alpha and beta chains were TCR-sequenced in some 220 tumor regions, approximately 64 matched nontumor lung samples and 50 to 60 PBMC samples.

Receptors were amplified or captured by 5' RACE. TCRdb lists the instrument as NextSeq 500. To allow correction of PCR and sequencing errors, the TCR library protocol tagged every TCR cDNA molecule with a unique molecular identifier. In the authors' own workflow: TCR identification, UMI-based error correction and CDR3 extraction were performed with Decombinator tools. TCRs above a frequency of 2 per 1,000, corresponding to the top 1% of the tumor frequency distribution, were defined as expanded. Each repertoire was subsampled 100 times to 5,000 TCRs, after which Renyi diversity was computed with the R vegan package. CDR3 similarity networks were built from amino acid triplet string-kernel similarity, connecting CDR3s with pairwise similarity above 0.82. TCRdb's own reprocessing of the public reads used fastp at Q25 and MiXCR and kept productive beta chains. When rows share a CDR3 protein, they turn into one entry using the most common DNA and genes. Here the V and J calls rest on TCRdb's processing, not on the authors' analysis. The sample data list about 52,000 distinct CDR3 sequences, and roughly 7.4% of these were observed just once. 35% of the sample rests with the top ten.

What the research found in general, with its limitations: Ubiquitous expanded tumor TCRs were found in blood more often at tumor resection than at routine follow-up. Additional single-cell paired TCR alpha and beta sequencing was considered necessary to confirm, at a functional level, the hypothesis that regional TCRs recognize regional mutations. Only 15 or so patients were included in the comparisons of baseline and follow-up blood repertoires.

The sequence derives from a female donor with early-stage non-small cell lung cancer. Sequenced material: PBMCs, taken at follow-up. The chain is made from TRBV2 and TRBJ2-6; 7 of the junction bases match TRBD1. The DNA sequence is TGTGCCAGCACTGGGACAGTGGGCTTTGGGGCCAACGTCCTGACTTTC. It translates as CASTGTVGFGANVLTF.